Below are 19 T cell receptor beta chains sequenced from a single sample in a study of blood T cell repertoires in COVID-19. Profiling relied on immunoSEQ multiplex PCR, and the TCRdb table lists in-frame clones only, not all of them. The sample lists approximately 30,000 clones; 93% were seen once. Source material: peripheral blood. The receptor source for this set is a human donor in a cohort sampled during active COVID-19.

The genes are TRBV5-6 and TRBJ1-5; TRBD1 is a possible D gene (6 bases). Trimming stripped 2 bases from V and 2 bases from J, with 14 bases between. CDR3 length equals 16 residues. Per germline, CDR1 SGHDT and CDR2 YYEEEE. The CDR3 coding sequence is TGTGCCAGCAGCTTAGAGGGGGGGATAGGCAATCAGCCCCAGCATTTT. Translating it yields CASSLEGGIGNQPQHF.

The genes are TRBV5-1 and TRBJ2-3; 8 nucleotides line up with TRBD2. J gave up 6 bases and V 5 bases, and 8 bases lay outside the gene matches. Germline CDR1 and CDR2: SGHRS and YFSETQ. The CDR3 totals 14 residues. Here the CDR3 DNA reads TGCGCCAGCAGGGTGGCGGGGGGCGTTGATACGCAGTATTTT. This translates into CASRVAGGVDTQYF. Using reference TRBV5-1 and TRBJ2-3 for the parts outside the CDR3, the full variable domain is KAGVTQTPRYLIKTRGQQVTLSCSPISGHRSVSWYQQTPGQGLQFLFEYFSETQRNKGNFPGRFSGRQFSNSRSEMNVSTLELGDSALYLCASRVAGGVDTQYFGPGTRLTVL.

J is TRBJ2-3 and V is TRBV4-1; 8 bases match TRBD1. CDR3 length: 13 residues. Germline V gene sequence: CDR1 MGHRA, CDR2 YSYEKL. J was trimmed by 11 bases and V by 0 bases; bases with no gene match: 4. CDR3 nucleotides: TGCGCCAGCAGCCAAGAAAGAGGGACAGGGCAGTATTTT. Its protein product is CASSQERGTGQYF.

The chain joins TRBV7-3 to TRBJ2-7; D call uncertain. Trimming stripped 5 bases from V and 6 bases from J, with 14 bases between. CDR1 is SGHTA and CDR2 is FQGTGA in the germline V gene. This CDR3 has 13 amino acids. The CDR3 bases are TGTGCCAGCAGCCTTCACCGAGGCGCCGAGCAGTACTTC. Translated, it gives CASSLHRGAEQYF.

The chain is built from TRBV27 and TRBJ2-7; D possibly corresponds to TRBD2 (5 bases). The V end was cut by 5 bases, the J end by 2 bases, with 13 bases between. The CDR3 covers 14 residues. Per the germline V gene, CDR1 is MNHEY and CDR2 is SMNVEV (reference sequence). The CDR3 loop reads CASSLGLTPYEQYF. The CDR3 region has the DNA TGTGCCAGCAGTCTAGGACTTACGCCCTACGAGCAGTACTTC.

The chain carries TRBV2 and TRBJ2-7; 10 bases are shared with TRBD2. This CDR3 has 14 amino acids. Germline V lookup: CDR1 SNHLY, CDR2 FYNNEI. The V gene end was trimmed by 10 bases and the J gene end by 0 bases; junction bases not matched to a gene: 6. This CDR3 is CATFPSGSSYEQYF. The CDR3 coding sequence is TGTGCCACCTTCCCTAGCGGGAGCTCCTACGAGCAGTACTTC.

The genes are TRBV3-1 (or the pseudogene TRBV3-2) and TRBJ2-3, with TRBD1 as a possible D gene (5 bases). The CDR3 has 16 amino acids. Trimming pared 4 bases from V and 0 bases from J, leaving 14 bases between. Germline lookup yields CDR1 LGHDT and CDR2 YNNKEL (reference sequence). CDR3 sequence (DNA): TGTGCCAGCAGCCCCCAGGGCGGCTCTAGCACAGATACGCAGTATTTT. This sequence encodes CASSPQGGSSTDTQYF.

V gene TRBV5-4 combines with J gene TRBJ2-7, with TRBD2 matching 15 bases. CDR1 is SGHNT, CDR2 YYREEE, per germline (reference sequence). CDR3 length: 16 residues. J was trimmed by 3 bases and V by 4 bases; bases with no gene match: 5. The CDR3 region has the DNA TGTGCCAGCAGCGCTGGGACTAGCGGGGGGTACTACGAGCAGTACTTC. Translation: CASSAGTSGGYYEQYF.

The chain has TRBV6-5 and TRBJ1-2; maybe TRBD1 (6 bases). Trimming shortened V by 7 bases and J by 5 bases, and 20 bases separated the two germline ends. The germline V gene encodes CDR1 MNHEY and CDR2 SVGAGI. This CDR3 has 15 residues. CDR3 amino acids: CASTPSRQDLYGYTF. CDR3 nucleotides: TGTGCCAGCACCCCATCACGACAGGACCTTTATGGCTACACCTTC.

This chain links TRBV5-1 with TRBJ2-1; 10 bases map to TRBD2. In germline, CDR1 is SGHRS, CDR2 YFSETQ. Trimming at V came to 4 bases and at J to 2 bases, leaving 9 bases not matched to a gene. CDR3 size: 17 residues. In DNA, the CDR3 is TGCGCCAGCAGCGTAGCTAGCGGGGGTGTTACCTACAATGAGCAGTTCTTC. Translation: CASSVASGGVTYNEQFF.

This chain's CDR3 is CASSTGLGNQPQHF. The DNA of the CDR3 is TGTGCCAGCAGTACGGGGTTAGGGAATCAGCCCCAGCATTTT. The rearrangement joins TRBV7-9 to TRBJ1-5; no definite D call. The CDR3 length is 14 residues. V shed 6 bases and J shed 4 bases, with 13 bases lying between them. Germline V gene lookup returns CDR1 SEHNR and CDR2 FQNEAQ (reference sequence).

The chain couples TRBV5-1 to TRBJ2-3; a weak D match, TRBD1 (6 bases). The V gene lost 4 bases and the J gene lost 0 bases, with 12 bases spanning the gap. The CDR3 loop spans 15 amino acids. Per the germline V gene, CDR1 is SGHRS and CDR2 is YFSETQ. The DNA of the CDR3 is TGCGCCAGCAGCCGCCGACAGGTTAGCACAGATACGCAGTATTTT. Translating it yields CASSRRQVSTDTQYF.

The chain carries TRBV7-9 and TRBJ2-1; 8 bases map to TRBD2. The CDR3 loop spans 15 amino acids. With V trimmed by 1 base and J by 2 bases, 1 base remained unmatched. The germline gives CDR1 SEHNR, CDR2 FQNEAQ (reference sequence). The CDR3 region has the DNA TGTGCCAGCAGCTTAGTACTAGCGGCCTACAATGAGCAGTTCTTC. Protein product: CASSLVLAAYNEQFF. The variable domain in full, completed from reference TRBV7-9 and TRBJ2-1, reads DTGVSQNPRHKITKRGQNVTFRCDPISEHNRLYWYRQTLGQGPEFLTYFQNEAQLEKSRLLSDRFSAERPKGSFSTLEIQRTEQGDSAMYLCASSLVLAAYNEQFFGPGTRLTVL.

This clone was seen a single time. This chain uses TRBV2 with TRBJ1-5; D not certain. The CDR3 spans 13 residues. The germline V gene encodes CDR1 SNHLY and CDR2 FYNNEI. V was shortened by 7 bases and J by 5 bases, with 12 bases between the two germline ends. CDR3 sequence (DNA): TGTGCCAGCAACCCGGGGAGGGATCAGCCCCAGCATTTT. Protein sequence: CASNPGRDQPQHF.

This sequence joins TRBV11-2 and TRBJ1-2; TRBD1 matches at 9 bases. The V segment lost 0 bases and the J segment 7 bases; nucleotides outside the gene matches: 6. CDR1 and CDR2 from the germline V gene are SGHAT and FQNNGV. This CDR3 comprises 15 residues. CDR3 residues: CASSLDRTGAVGYTF. The CDR3 DNA reads TGTGCCAGCAGCTTAGACAGGACAGGGGCGGTTGGCTACACCTTC.

This chain joins TRBV9 and TRBJ1-6; 12 nucleotides match TRBD1. After removal of 3 bases from V and 8 bases from J, the junction contained 3 bases not matched to a gene. The CDR3 spans 15 residues. Germline loops: CDR1 SGDLS, CDR2 YYNGEE. The CDR3 loop reads CASSEGQGADSPLHF. CDR3 sequence (DNA): TGTGCCAGCAGCGAGGGACAGGGGGCCGATTCACCCCTCCACTTT.

This rearrangement joins TRBV5-4 to TRBJ1-2; 7 nucleotides agree with TRBD1. Trimming removed 2 bases from V and 4 bases from J; junction bases left unmatched: 5. Germline lookup yields CDR1 SGHNT and CDR2 YYREEE (reference sequence). The CDR3 loop spans 14 amino acids. CDR3 amino acids: CASSLITGAYGYTF. The CDR3 nucleotides are TGTGCCAGCAGCTTAATTACAGGGGCCTATGGCTACACCTTC.

The chain recombines TRBV2 with TRBJ1-3, with no clear D. CDR1 and CDR2 (germline): SNHLY, FYNNEI. This CDR3 has 15 residues. Trimming removed 6 bases from V and 0 bases from J, with 12 bases in between. The CDR3: CASREDVGSGNTIYF. The DNA of the CDR3 is TGTGCCAGCAGGGAGGACGTAGGCTCTGGAAACACCATATATTTT.

The rearrangement uses TRBV7-9 and TRBJ2-1; perhaps TRBD1 as D (5 bases). CDR1 is SEHNR, CDR2 FQNEAQ, per germline (reference sequence). V lost 1 base and J lost 3, with 16 bases in between. This CDR3 spans 17 amino acids. This chain's CDR3 is CASSLGGRVGYYNEQFF. In DNA, the CDR3 is TGTGCCAGCAGCTTAGGGGGCCGTGTCGGCTACTACAATGAGCAGTTCTTC.